This is a list of T cell receptor beta chains from one sample in a study of blood T cell repertoires in COVID-19. Profiled with immunoSEQ multiplex PCR; TCRdb holds only in-frame clones, not every one. The sample yields 100,000 to 150,000 clones, around nine tenths seen once. Specimen: PBMCs or T cells enriched from blood (not recorded which). The source is a woman in her forties or fifties who had recovered from COVID-19. Each CDR3 is given with its conserved first and last residue. A D gene is named only where the DNA matches it firmly. Part of the rows lack a size; the others show once, few, many or a class for expanded clones.

J | size | D | V | length | CDR3 | DNA
TRBJ2-2 | NA | TRBD1 | TRBV5-8 | 16 | CASSAGTEFSTGELFF | TGTGCCAGCAGCGCTGGGACAGAATTTTCTACCGGGGAGCTGTTTTTT
TRBJ2-3 | NA | NA | TRBV4-3 | 14 | CASSQEFRVDTQYF | TGCGCCAGCAGCCAAGAGTTCAGGGTAGATACGCAGTATTTT
TRBJ2-7 | NA | NA | TRBV18 | 15 | CASSPASRGPYEQYF | TGTGCCAGCTCCCCAGCGAGTCGAGGGCCCTACGAGCAGTACTTC
TRBJ2-7 | NA | NA | TRBV7-2 | 16 | CASSLASLGSSYEQYF | TGTGCCAGCAGCTTGGCTAGCCTAGGAAGCTCCTACGAGCAGTACTTC
TRBJ2-2 | NA | TRBD2 | TRBV10-3 | 15 | CAIRKTSPNTGELFF | TGTGCCATCAGAAAGACTAGCCCTAACACCGGGGAGCTGTTTTTT
TRBJ2-7 | NA | NA | TRBV5-5 | 14 | CASSLGTRSYEQYF | TGTGCCAGCAGCTTAGGGACACGGTCGTACGAGCAGTACTTC
TRBJ1-6 | NA | NA | TRBV2 | 13 | CASGGRGNSPLHF | TGTGCCAGCGGGGGGAGAGGTAATTCACCCCTCCACTTT
TRBJ2-3 | NA | NA | TRBV2 | 14 | CASGRTGETDTQYF | TGTGCCAGCGGACGGACGGGGGAGACAGATACGCAGTATTTT
TRBJ1-2 | once | NA | TRBV24-1 | 12 | CATSEAGAGYTF | TGTGCCACCAGTGAGGCAGGGGCGGGCTACACCTTC
TRBJ2-2 | NA | NA | TRBV3-1/TRBV3-2 | 16 | CASSPLGRVNTGELFF | TGTGCCAGCAGCCCCCTCGGCAGGGTGAACACCGGGGAGCTGTTTTTT
TRBJ1-2 | NA | NA | TRBV18 | 14 | CASSPPNTDYGYTF | TGTGCCAGCTCACCCCCTAATACAGACTATGGCTACACCTTC
TRBJ1-3 | NA | NA | TRBV7-6 | 14 | CASSLGGAGNTIYF | TGTGCCAGCAGCTTAGGGGGAGCTGGAAACACCATATATTTT
TRBJ2-2 | once | TRBD1 | TRBV9 | 15 | CASGPGTANTGELFF | TGTGCCAGCGGCCCCGGGACAGCGAACACCGGGGAGCTGTTTTTT
TRBJ1-2 | NA | TRBD1 | TRBV5-1 | 14 | CASSLGGTAYGYTF | TGCGCCAGCAGCTTGGGCGGGACAGCTTATGGCTACACCTTC
TRBJ2-7 | NA | TRBD2 | TRBV7-3 | 15 | CASSESAGGVYEQYF | TGTGCCAGCAGCGAATCCGCCGGGGGGGTTTACGAGCAGTACTTC
TRBJ2-7 | NA | TRBD2 | TRBV7-2 | 17 | CASSLGLAGERLYEQYF | TGTGCCAGCAGCTTAGGGCTAGCGGGGGAACGGTTATACGAGCAGTACTTC